These T cell receptor beta chains were read from a single sample in a study of a mutant IDH1 vaccine in newly diagnosed glioma. Measured with immunoSEQ multiplex PCR; TCRdb has only the in-frame clones, and not every one. The table includes around 38,000 clones, about 79% detected once. These receptors have no known antigen. Sequenced material: PBMCs, taken from a glioma patient whose treatment included an IDH1 peptide vaccine. Source of these receptors: a man aged 30 to 45 with glioma. The CDR3 runs from the conserved cysteine through the conserved F or W. Each record gives: V gene, clone size, J gene, D gene, CDR3 protein, CDR3 DNA. A D gene is named only where the DNA matches it firmly. Clone size, where shown, is once, few, many, or a class for clones that have expanded.

V: TRBV6-5; size: -; J: TRBJ2-5; D: -; CDR3: CASARMGETQYF; DNA: TGTGCCAGCGCGAGGATGGGCGAGACCCAGTACTTC
V: TRBV6-6; size: -; J: TRBJ1-2; D: -; CDR3: CASSSLGQPYGYTF; DNA: TGTGCCAGCAGTTCCCTCGGCCAACCCTATGGCTACACCTTC
V: TRBV5-1; size: -; J: TRBJ2-5; D: -; CDR3: CASGPQETQYF; DNA: TGCGCCAGCGGGCCCCAAGAGACCCAGTACTTC
V: TRBV14; size: -; J: TRBJ2-7; D: -; CDR3: CASSQDVYEQYF; DNA: TGTGCCAGCAGCCAGGACGTCTACGAGCAGTACTTC
V: TRBV2; size: few; J: TRBJ1-1; D: -; CDR3: CASRGPKGDTEAFF; DNA: TGTGCCAGCAGGGGACCGAAGGGAGACACTGAAGCTTTCTTT
V: TRBV9; size: -; J: TRBJ2-2; D: TRBD2; CDR3: CASSVGLAGVSTGELFF; DNA: TGTGCCAGCAGCGTGGGACTAGCGGGGGTTTCCACCGGGGAGCTGTTTTTT
V: TRBV18; size: -; J: TRBJ1-4; D: -; CDR3: CASSGPDEKLFF; DNA: TGTGCCAGCTCAGGACCAGATGAAAAACTGTTTTTT
V: TRBV2; size: few; J: TRBJ2-7; D: TRBD1; CDR3: CASRGDRSSYEQYF; DNA: TGTGCCAGCAGGGGGGACAGGAGCTCCTACGAGCAGTACTTC
V: TRBV27; size: -; J: TRBJ1-2; D: -; CDR3: CASSLDGHYGYTF; DNA: TGTGCCAGCAGTTTAGACGGACACTATGGCTACACCTTC
V: TRBV19; size: -; J: TRBJ2-7; D: -; CDR3: CASSITRGGEQYF; DNA: TGTGCCAGTAGTATCACGAGGGGAGGCGAGCAGTACTTC
V: TRBV30; size: once; J: TRBJ2-1; D: -; CDR3: CAWNSLGYEQFF; DNA: TGTGCCTGGAACTCCCTGGGGTATGAGCAGTTCTTC
V: TRBV7-9; size: -; J: TRBJ2-7; D: -; CDR3: CASCRSGYEQYF; DNA: TGTGCCAGCTGCAGGTCAGGCTACGAGCAGTACTTC
V: TRBV5-4; size: -; J: TRBJ2-3; D: TRBD1; CDR3: CASSLADRGATDTQYF; DNA: TGTGCCAGCAGCTTGGCTGACAGGGGAGCAACAGATACGCAGTATTTT
V: TRBV29-1; size: -; J: TRBJ2-7; D: -; CDR3: CSVEWDGSYEQYF; DNA: TGCAGCGTTGAGTGGGACGGCTCCTACGAGCAGTACTTC
V: TRBV4-1; size: -; J: TRBJ2-7; D: TRBD2; CDR3: CASSIHSSGPYEQYF; DNA: TGCGCCAGCAGCATCCACTCTAGCGGTCCCTACGAGCAGTACTTC
V: TRBV9; size: -; J: TRBJ2-7; D: -; CDR3: CASSSRDIGNEQYF; DNA: TGTGCCAGCAGCTCCCGGGACATAGGGAACGAGCAGTACTTC
V: TRBV7-9; size: -; J: TRBJ2-1; D: TRBD2; CDR3: CASGRSGSNNEQFF; DNA: TGTGCCAGCGGGAGAAGCGGGAGCAACAATGAGCAGTTCTTC
V: TRBV25-1; size: few; J: TRBJ1-1; D: -; CDR3: CASTLVGDTEAFF; DNA: TGTGCCAGCACGTTAGTAGGGGACACTGAAGCTTTCTTT
V: TRBV6-5; size: -; J: TRBJ1-2; D: -; CDR3: CASSSVDSHIYGYTF; DNA: TGTGCCAGCAGTTCCGTCGACAGCCACATTTATGGCTACACCTTC
V: TRBV6-4; size: once; J: TRBJ2-1; D: TRBD2; CDR3: CASSASGSSYNEQFF; DNA: TGTGCCAGCAGTGCTAGCGGGAGCTCCTACAATGAGCAGTTCTTC
V: TRBV7-9; size: -; J: TRBJ1-2; D: -; CDR3: CASSWKITGGDYGYTF; DNA: TGTGCCAGCAGCTGGAAGATAACAGGTGGGGACTATGGCTACACCTTC
V: TRBV5-6; size: once; J: TRBJ1-2; D: -; CDR3: CASTPMGWQYGYTF; DNA: TGTGCCAGCACCCCAATGGGTTGGCAGTATGGCTACACCTTC
V: TRBV7-9; size: -; J: TRBJ2-6; D: -; CDR3: CASSWGGPGANVLTF; DNA: TGTGCCAGCAGCTGGGGGGGGCCTGGGGCCAACGTCCTGACTTTC
V: TRBV11-1; size: -; J: TRBJ2-5; D: -; CDR3: CASSRQETQYF; DNA: TGTGCCAGCAGCCGCCAAGAGACCCAGTACTTC
V: TRBV4-1; size: -; J: TRBJ2-5; D: -; CDR3: CASSLSARPEETQYF; DNA: TGCGCCAGCAGCCTTAGCGCGCGTCCCGAGGAGACCCAGTACTTC
V: TRBV5-1; size: -; J: TRBJ2-3; D: TRBD1; CDR3: CASSLVPGGSTDTQYF; DNA: TGCGCCAGCAGCTTGGTCCCAGGGGGCTCGACAGATACGCAGTATTTT
V: TRBV19; size: -; J: TRBJ2-5; D: TRBD1; CDR3: CASSLQTGQETQYF; DNA: TGTGCCAGTAGTCTTCAGACAGGGCAAGAGACCCAGTACTTC
V: TRBV29-1; size: -; J: TRBJ2-1; D: TRBD1; CDR3: CSVEDFRQGRYNEQFF; DNA: TGCAGCGTTGAAGATTTCCGACAGGGTCGCTACAATGAGCAGTTCTTC
V: TRBV6-4; size: -; J: TRBJ1-2; D: -; CDR3: CASSIVFGEKGGYTF; DNA: TGTGCCAGCAGTATAGTATTCGGGGAAAAGGGAGGCTACACCTTC
V: TRBV15; size: -; J: TRBJ1-1; D: -; CDR3: CATSRGPQAATEAFF; DNA: TGTGCCACCAGCAGAGGTCCACAGGCCGCGACTGAAGCTTTCTTT
V: TRBV6-5; size: -; J: TRBJ2-2; D: -; CDR3: CASSRGTQPTGELFF; DNA: TGTGCCAGCAGTCGCGGGACTCAACCCACCGGGGAGCTGTTTTTT
V: TRBV30; size: once; J: TRBJ2-3; D: -; CDR3: CAWTETVPRGTQYF; DNA: TGTGCCTGGACGGAGACAGTCCCCAGGGGTACGCAGTATTTT
V: TRBV12-5; size: -; J: TRBJ2-6; D: -; CDR3: CASGLDRARGANVLTF; DNA: TGTGCTAGTGGTTTGGACAGGGCGCGTGGGGCCAACGTCCTGACTTTC
V: TRBV7-9; size: -; J: TRBJ1-1; D: -; CDR3: CASSFWRSKNTEAFF; DNA: TGTGCCAGCAGCTTTTGGCGGAGTAAGAACACTGAAGCTTTCTTT
V: TRBV5-8; size: few; J: TRBJ1-5; D: -; CDR3: CASSPVGGGYSNQPQHF; DNA: TGTGCCAGCAGCCCTGTGGGGGGGGGATATAGCAATCAGCCCCAGCATTTT
V: TRBV10-3; size: -; J: TRBJ1-1; D: -; CDR3: CAISGPTGSNTEAFF; DNA: TGTGCCATCAGTGGGCCTACAGGGTCCAACACTGAAGCTTTCTTT
V: TRBV2; size: -; J: TRBJ2-1; D: -; CDR3: CASSPSVDEQFF; DNA: TGTGCCAGCAGTCCCAGTGTGGATGAGCAGTTCTTC
V: TRBV6-1; size: -; J: TRBJ1-4; D: TRBD1; CDR3: CASSEAVTGGLGKLFF; DNA: TGTGCCAGCAGTGAAGCCGTGACAGGGGGTCTAGGAAAACTGTTTTTT
V: TRBV30; size: -; J: TRBJ2-7; D: -; CDR3: CAWMGGISYEQYF; DNA: TGTGCCTGGATGGGGGGTATCTCCTACGAGCAGTACTTC
V: TRBV9; size: -; J: TRBJ2-7; D: TRBD2; CDR3: CASSVSASGSYEQYF; DNA: TGTGCCAGCAGCGTATCGGCTAGCGGGAGCTACGAGCAGTACTTC
V: TRBV4-3; size: -; J: TRBJ1-1; D: -; CDR3: CASSQDGGAAEAFF; DNA: TGCGCCAGCAGCCAGGACGGCGGTGCGGCTGAAGCTTTCTTT
V: TRBV10-3; size: -; J: TRBJ1-4; D: -; CDR3: CAIKDTQEKLFF; DNA: TGTGCCATAAAGGACACCCAGGAAAAACTGTTTTTT
V: TRBV5-1; size: -; J: TRBJ2-3; D: -; CDR3: CASSLASYTDTQYF; DNA: TGCGCCAGCAGCTTAGCTAGTTACACAGATACGCAGTATTTT
V: TRBV9; size: -; J: TRBJ2-6; D: -; CDR3: CASSVGVGRTQGDSGANVLTF; DNA: TGTGCCAGCAGCGTAGGAGTTGGCAGGACACAGGGCGATTCTGGGGCCAACGTCCTGACTTTC
V: TRBV28; size: -; J: TRBJ1-1; D: -; CDR3: CASSPPPGLNTEAFF; DNA: TGTGCCAGCAGTCCCCCCCCCGGGTTGAACACTGAAGCTTTCTTT